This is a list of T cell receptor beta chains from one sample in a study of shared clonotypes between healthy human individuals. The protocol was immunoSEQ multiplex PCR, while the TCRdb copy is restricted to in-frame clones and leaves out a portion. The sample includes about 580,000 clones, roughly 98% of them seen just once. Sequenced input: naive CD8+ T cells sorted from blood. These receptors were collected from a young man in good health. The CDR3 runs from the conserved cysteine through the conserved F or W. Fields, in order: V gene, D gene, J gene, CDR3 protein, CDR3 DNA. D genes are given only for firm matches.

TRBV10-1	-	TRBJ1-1	CASSEWDGCYPNTEAFF	TGCGCCAGCAGTGAGTGGGACGGATGCTATCCGAACACTGAAGCTTTCTTT
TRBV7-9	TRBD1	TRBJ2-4	CASSSRTGDKNIQYF	TGTGCCAGCAGCTCGAGGACAGGGGACAAAAACATTCAGTACTTC
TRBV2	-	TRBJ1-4	CASREAGLWDEKLFF	TGTGCCAGCAGGGAAGCAGGGTTATGGGATGAAAAACTGTTTTTT
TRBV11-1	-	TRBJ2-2	CASSLDIRDTGELFF	TGTGCCAGCAGCTTAGATATCAGGGATACCGGGGAGCTGTTTTTT
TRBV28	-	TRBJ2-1	CASSFAQMSYNEQFF	TGTGCCAGCAGTTTCGCACAGATGTCCTACAATGAGCAGTTCTTC
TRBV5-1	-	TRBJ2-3	CASSLIPGADTQYF	TGCGCCAGCAGCTTGATTCCGGGAGCAGATACGCAGTATTTT
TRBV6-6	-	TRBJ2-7	CASSWGKRPYEQYF	TGTGCCAGCAGTTGGGGCAAGCGGCCCTACGAGCAGTACTTC
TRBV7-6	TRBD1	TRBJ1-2	CASSPGGRADGYTF	TGTGCCAGCAGCCCAGGGGGCAGGGCGGATGGCTACACCTTC
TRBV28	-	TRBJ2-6	CASGEGTRLTF	TGTGCCAGCGGGGAGGGGACACGGCTGACTTTC
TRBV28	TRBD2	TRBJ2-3	CASSRTSGRFEGDTQYF	TGTGCCAGCAGCCGGACTAGCGGGAGATTTGAAGGAGATACGCAGTATTTT
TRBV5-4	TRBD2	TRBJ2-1	CASSAPGLELADEQFF	TGTGCCAGCAGCGCACCGGGACTAGAGTTAGCAGATGAGCAGTTCTTC
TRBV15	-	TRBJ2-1	CATSRPLGPLAVIEQFF	TGTGCCACCAGCAGGCCATTAGGGCCCCTAGCTGTCATTGAGCAGTTCTTC
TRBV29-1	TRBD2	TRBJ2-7	CSVVASGRGEQYF	TGCAGCGTTGTGGCTAGCGGGAGGGGTGAGCAGTACTTC
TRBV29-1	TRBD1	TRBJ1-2	CSVEDVEGARSVGYTF	TGCAGCGTTGAAGATGTGGAGGGGGCCAGGTCGGTTGGCTACACCTTC
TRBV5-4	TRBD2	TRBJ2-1	CASSLIAGESGNEQFF	TGTGCCAGCAGCTTGATAGCGGGAGAATCGGGGAATGAGCAGTTCTTC
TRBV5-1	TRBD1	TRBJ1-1	CASTTRTGNTEAFF	TGCGCCAGCACTACCAGGACAGGGAACACTGAAGCTTTCTTT
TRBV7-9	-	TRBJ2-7	CASSLVGQGWYYEQYF	TGTGCCAGCAGCTTAGTGGGGCAGGGGTGGTACTACGAGCAGTACTTC